Each of the 20 T cell receptor beta chains below was sequenced from the same sample in a study of shared clonotypes between healthy human individuals. Sequenced by immunoSEQ multiplex PCR; TCRdb stores in-frame clones only, minus some. The top ten hold approximately 1.1% of the sample, which has about 1,500,000 clones, 95% to 97% seen once. Sequences were obtained from naive CD4+ T cells sorted from blood. Subset meaning: CD45RA+ positively selected. The receptors were gathered from a man aged 30-40 years in good health.

The genes are TRBV10-3 and TRBJ2-7; tentatively, D is TRBD2 (6 bases). The germline CDR1 and CDR2 sequences are ENHRY and SYGVKD. Trimming took off 2 bases at V and 9 bases at J, with 23 bases between the two ends. The CDR3 spans 16 residues. The CDR3 is CAISEGLGGPLRWQYF. In DNA form, the CDR3 reads TGTGCCATCAGTGAGGGGCTGGGGGGACCCCTTCGATGGCAGTACTTC.

V usage is TRBV4-1 and J usage is TRBJ1-2; TRBD1 aligns across 7 bases. The trim removed 2 bases at V and 1 base at J, leaving 10 bases unmatched. CDR3 length equals 17 residues. CDR1 and CDR2 (germline): MGHRA, YSYEKL. CDR3 protein: CASSQPRTGRVNYGYTF. The CDR3 nucleotides are TGCGCCAGCAGCCAACCTCGGACAGGTAGAGTTAACTATGGCTACACCTTC.

The chain uses TRBV30 and TRBJ2-7; D gene ambiguous. Trimming took 5 bases from V and 8 from J, leaving 13 bases between them. The CDR3 extends over 11 amino acids. Per germline, CDR1 GTSNPN and CDR2 SVGIG (reference sequence). This CDR3 reads CAWAAGTKQYF. The CDR3 DNA follows: TGTGCCTGGGCGGCAGGTACGAAGCAGTACTTC.

Only one count was recorded for this clone. The chain carries TRBV7-9 and TRBJ2-2; the match to TRBD2 covers 11 bases. CDR3 size: 16 residues. Trimming cost V 5 bases and J 4 bases; bases outside gene matches: 6. CDR1 and CDR2 (germline): SEHNR, FQNEAQ (reference sequence). For the CDR3, the DNA is TGTGCCAGCAGCCGTAGCGGGAGGGGCGGCACCGGGGAGCTGTTTTTT. Translated: CASSRSGRGGTGELFF.

Concerning this clone: Other DNA sequences in this specimen translate into the identical CDR3. This chain uses TRBV9 with TRBJ2-7, with TRBD2 as a possible D gene (6 bases). The CDR3 is 14 amino acids. Trimming left V 0 bases short and J 1 base short, with 8 bases between. CDR1 SGDLS and CDR2 YYNGEE come from the germline V gene. The CDR3 here is CASSVAAGSYEQYF. The CDR3 region has the DNA TGTGCCAGCAGCGTAGCGGCGGGATCCTACGAGCAGTACTTC.

The chain employs TRBV19 and TRBJ2-1; no reliable D call. The CDR3 is made up of 16 amino acids. Germline CDR1 is LNHDA and CDR2 is SQIVND (reference sequence). Trimming removed 7 bases from V and 8 bases from J, with 24 bases in between. CDR3 amino acids: CASTEVLLTFGDEQFF. In DNA, the CDR3 is TGTGCCAGTACTGAAGTCCTTCTTACGTTTGGGGATGAGCAGTTCTTC.

This chain links TRBV19 with TRBJ1-2, with 7 bases matching TRBD1. V dropped 3 bases and J dropped 2; count of bases not matched to a gene: 3. The CDR3 contains 14 residues. CDR1 is LNHDA, CDR2 SQIVND, per germline (reference sequence). CDR3 sequence reads: CASSITGQNYGYTF. CDR3 in DNA: TGTGCCAGTAGTATTACGGGACAGAACTATGGCTACACCTTC. The whole variable domain, remainder taken from reference TRBV19 and TRBJ1-2, is DGGITQSPKYLFRKEGQNVTLSCEQNLNHDAMYWYRQDPGQGLRLIYYSQIVNDFQKGDIAEGYSVSREKKESFPLTVTSAQKNPTAFYLCASSITGQNYGYTFGSGTRLTVV.

J is TRBJ1-1 and V is TRBV29-1; D is unresolved. V lost 4 bases and J lost 2, with 14 bases in between. This CDR3 comprises 14 residues. CDR1 and CDR2 (germline): SQVTM, ANQGSEA. The CDR3 sequence is CSVAAQVINTEAFF. The DNA of the CDR3 is TGCAGCGTTGCAGCTCAGGTGATCAACACTGAAGCTTTCTTT.

Details on this clone: Other nucleotide sequences in the sample specify the same CDR3. This chain links TRBV18 with TRBJ2-1; no reliable D call. The CDR3 contains 12 residues. V lost 1 base and J 9 bases, leaving 7 bases between the germline ends. Germline loops: CDR1 KGHSH, CDR2 LQKENI. The CDR3 is CASSPLPGEQFF. Written as DNA, the CDR3 is TGTGCCAGCTCACCACTTCCTGGTGAGCAGTTCTTC.

This chain connects TRBV5-1 to TRBJ2-2; 7 positions agree with TRBD2. The ends lost 4 bases at V and 1 base at J; junction bases unmatched: 7. Germline values: CDR1 SGHRS, CDR2 YFSETQ. The CDR3 totals 16 residues. CDR3 nucleotides: TGCGCCAGCAGCCATCTCCCGGGAGGGAACACCGGGGAGCTGTTTTTT. Translated, it gives CASSHLPGGNTGELFF.

V usage is TRBV5-5 and J usage is TRBJ1-5; possibly TRBD1 for D (6 bases). Germline V gene data show CDR1 as SGHKS and CDR2 as YYEKEE (reference sequence). V lost 4 bases and J lost 4, with 15 bases in between. This CDR3 has 15 amino acids. The CDR3 coding sequence is TGTGCCAGCAGCGCGGGGGCCGCCGGGAATCAGCCCCAGCATTTT. Its translation: CASSAGAAGNQPQHF.

This clone was seen a single time. This chain connects TRBV7-9 to TRBJ1-2; the match to TRBD1 covers 8 bases. Germline V gene sequence: CDR1 SEHNR, CDR2 FQNEAQ (reference sequence). With V trimmed by 3 bases and J by 8 bases, 11 bases remained unmatched. This CDR3 is 15 amino acids long. The CDR3 DNA reads as TGTGCCAGCAGCTTTTCCGGCAGGGGGCCCGAAGGCTACACCTTC. Protein sequence: CASSFSGRGPEGYTF.

The chain couples TRBV19 to TRBJ2-2, with D perhaps assigned TRBD1 or TRBD2 (5 bases each). CDR3 length equals 14 residues. The V gene's germline CDR1 is LNHDA and CDR2 SQIVND (reference sequence). The ends were cut back, 3 bases at V and 4 bases at J, with 9 bases in the middle. The CDR3 sequence: CASSIGAVTGELFF. CDR3 nucleotides: TGTGCCAGTAGTATCGGGGCGGTCACCGGGGAGCTGTTTTTT.

V usage is TRBV7-2 and J usage is TRBJ2-2, with D hard to call. The CDR3 sequence is 15 residues long. Germline CDR1 SGHTA, CDR2 FQGNSA. Trimming stripped 6 bases from V and 0 bases from J, with 11 bases between. The CDR3 DNA reads as TGTGCCAGCAGTATTATGGGCTCGAACACCGGGGAGCTGTTTTTT. Translating it yields CASSIMGSNTGELFF.

The CDR3 bases are TGTGCCAGCAGCTTGGACCCGAGTGAAAAACTGTTTTTT. Encoded protein: CASSLDPSEKLFF. The rearrangement uses TRBV5-4 and TRBJ1-4; no reliable D call. CDR3 length: 13 amino acids. The V gene's germline CDR1 is SGHNT and CDR2 YYREEE (reference sequence). Trimming left V 0 bases short and J 7 bases short, with 7 bases between.

This sequence joins TRBV5-5 and TRBJ2-3; 7 bases agree with TRBD1. The junction had 8 bases not matched to a gene; V was cut back by 1 base and J by 0 bases. The length of the CDR3 is 17 residues. Germline V CDR1 and CDR2: SGHKS, YYEKEE (reference sequence). The CDR3 sequence is CASSLPTGDISTDTQYF. In nucleotides, the CDR3 is TGTGCCAGCAGCTTGCCCACAGGGGATATTAGCACAGATACGCAGTATTTT.

A remark on this clone: Different DNA sequences within this sample yield the same CDR3. The rearrangement links TRBV5-1 to TRBJ2-2, with D hard to call. The V gene's germline CDR1 is SGHRS and CDR2 YFSETQ. The ends were cut back, 5 bases at V and 0 bases at J, with 2 bases in the middle. The CDR3 loop spans 12 amino acids. Here the CDR3 reads CASRANTGELFF. DNA of the CDR3: TGCGCCAGCAGGGCGAACACCGGGGAGCTGTTTTTT.

The V and J genes are TRBV9 and TRBJ2-3; D not certain. The V and J ends lost 1 base and 7 bases respectively, with 10 bases between them. Germline V gene lookup returns CDR1 SGDLS and CDR2 YYNGEE. The CDR3 is 13 amino acids. CDR3 region: CASSVSTMNTQYF. The CDR3, as DNA: TGTGCCAGCAGCGTATCTACGATGAATACGCAGTATTTT.

J is TRBJ1-1 and V is TRBV5-1; D gene uncertain. The CDR3 length is 13 residues. The germline V gene has CDR1 SGHRS and CDR2 YFSETQ. Trimming left V 1 base short and J 1 base short, with 5 bases between. The CDR3 DNA follows: TGCGCCAGCAGCTTGAGCACGAACACTGAAGCTTTCTTT. This sequence encodes CASSLSTNTEAFF.

The chain is built from TRBV6-1 and TRBJ2-5; TRBD1 aligns across 7 bases. The CDR3 contains 15 residues. J lost 4 bases, V lost 7 bases, and 12 bases had no gene match. Looked up from germline, CDR1 is MNHNS and CDR2 is SASEGT. The CDR3 DNA reads as TGTGCCAGCACTACCTTATTAGGGGGCGGAGAGACCCAGTACTTC. Its translation is CASTTLLGGGETQYF.